These 15 T cell receptor beta chains originate from one sample sequenced in a study of OX40 agonist ivuxolimab in advanced cancers. Clones were read by immunoSEQ multiplex PCR, and TCRdb kept only the in-frame ones, dropping some. The sample shows tens of thousands of clones, approximately 86% of them seen only once. The material sequenced was CD4+ or CD8+ T cells sorted from blood, taken in a trial of the OX40 agonist ivuxolimab. These receptors came from an adult with an advanced solid tumor such as melanoma, head and neck, liver or kidney cancer.

The rearrangement links TRBV6-1 to TRBJ1-4; D call uncertain. The V end was cut by 2 bases, the J end by 0 bases, with 16 bases between. CDR3 size: 18 residues. CDR1 and CDR2 from the germline V gene are MNHNS and SASEGT. The CDR3 is CASSEWVTEISTNEKLFF. As DNA, the CDR3 is TGTGCCAGCAGTGAATGGGTAACAGAAATCTCAACTAATGAAAAACTGTTTTTT.

The CDR3 is CASSPPRGPGNTIYF. Here the CDR3 DNA reads TGTGCCAGCAGTCCTCCCCGGGGACCGGGAAACACCATATATTTT. The V gene is TRBV6-5, the J gene TRBJ1-3; a possible D gene is TRBD1 (5 bases). The CDR3 is 15 amino acids. Between the trimmed V and J ends, which lost 5 bases and 4 bases, there was a span of 15 bases. Germline values: CDR1 MNHEY, CDR2 SVGAGI.

The chain is built from TRBV27 and TRBJ2-2; D gene unclear. Germline V gives CDR1 MNHEY, CDR2 SMNVEV (reference sequence). Trimming left V 5 bases short and J 2 bases short, with 6 bases between. The CDR3 covers 13 residues. The CDR3 sequence is CASSGVNTGELFF. Here the CDR3 DNA reads TGTGCCAGCAGTGGGGTTAACACCGGGGAGCTGTTTTTT.

This clone is labeled as large. The chain carries TRBV7-9 and TRBJ1-1, with TRBD1 identical over 10 bases. The CDR3 sequence is 17 residues long. Germline CDR1 is SEHNR and CDR2 is FQNEAQ (reference sequence). V shed 5 bases, J shed 1 base, and the junction held 10 bases outside the gene matches. The CDR3 sequence: CASSHSPGTGANTEAFF. The CDR3 DNA sequence: TGTGCCAGCAGCCATAGTCCCGGGACAGGGGCGAACACTGAAGCTTTCTTT. Looking up the rest from reference TRBV7-9 and TRBJ1-1 gives the full variable domain: DTGVSQNPRHKITKRGQNVTFRCDPISEHNRLYWYRQTLGQGPEFLTYFQNEAQLEKSRLLSDRFSAERPKGSFSTLEIQRTEQGDSAMYLCASSHSPGTGANTEAFFGQGTRLTVV.

CDR3 amino acids: CASSTILDRQETQYF. The CDR3 DNA is TGTGCCAGCAGCACGATCCTGGACAGGCAAGAGACCCAGTACTTC. This chain joins TRBV27 and TRBJ2-5; 7 nucleotides line up with TRBD1. The CDR3 has 15 amino acids. Germline V lookup: CDR1 MNHEY, CDR2 SMNVEV (reference sequence). With 6 bases clipped from V and 2 bases from J, the junction kept 9 bases outside the gene matches.

A single count supports this clone. The chain links TRBV27 to TRBJ2-5; D possibly uses TRBD1 or TRBD2 (7 bases each). The germline V and J ends were trimmed by 2 bases and 3 bases, with 16 bases remaining between them. The germline V gene encodes CDR1 MNHEY and CDR2 SMNVEV (reference sequence). This CDR3 has 16 residues. CDR3 in DNA: TGTGCCAGCAGTTTAAACGACAGGGAGGGAAAAGAGACCCAGTACTTC. Encoded protein: CASSLNDREGKETQYF.

CDR3 in DNA: TGTGCCAGCAGTTTCCAAGACAGGTCCTACGAGCAGTACTTC. Translation gives CASSFQDRSYEQYF. The chain carries TRBV27 and TRBJ2-7, with a possible D match to TRBD1 (6 bases). The V end lost 3 bases, the J end lost 1 base, and 10 bases lay between the germline ends. The germline V gene encodes CDR1 MNHEY and CDR2 SMNVEV (reference sequence). The CDR3 is 14 residues long.

This clone was seen just once. The genes are TRBV28 and TRBJ2-7; D ambiguous. V was shortened by 3 bases and J by 5 bases, with 11 bases between the two germline ends. CDR3 size: 13 residues. CDR1 and CDR2 (germline): MDHEN, SYDVKM. CDR3 nucleotide sequence: TGTGCCAGCAGTTTGGGCAGCCCCGACGAGCAGTACTTC. Its translation: CASSLGSPDEQYF.

This rearrangement joins TRBV28 to TRBJ2-7; possible D gene TRBD1, 6 bases. CDR1 MDHEN and CDR2 SYDVKM come from the germline V gene. Trimming took 6 bases from V and 4 from J, leaving 19 bases between them. The CDR3 consists of 15 residues. The CDR3: CASRPIQWQGYEQYV. DNA for the CDR3: TGTGCCAGCAGACCCATTCAGTGGCAGGGGTACGAGCAGTACGTC.

The chain is built from TRBV7-9 and TRBJ1-1; D perhaps matches TRBD1 (5 bases). Trimming shortened V by 5 bases and J by 4 bases, and 8 bases separated the two germline ends. CDR1 and CDR2 from the germline V gene are SEHNR and FQNEAQ (reference sequence). The CDR3 spans 12 residues. This CDR3 reads CASSGGSTEAFF. The CDR3, as DNA: TGTGCCAGCAGCGGGGGGAGCACTGAAGCTTTCTTT.

J is TRBJ2-7 and V is TRBV29-1; no definite D call. The CDR3 runs to 12 residues. Trimming pared 3 bases from V and 2 bases from J, leaving 8 bases between. CDR1 SQVTM and CDR2 ANQGSEA come from the germline V gene. CDR3 loop: CSVDVGTYEQYF. For the CDR3, the DNA is TGCAGCGTTGACGTAGGAACCTACGAGCAGTACTTC.

V is TRBV14 and J is TRBJ2-7; the D gene is possibly TRBD1 (6 bases). This CDR3 has 15 residues. V gave up 6 bases and J gave up 2 bases, with 17 bases separating them. Germline lookup yields CDR1 SGHDN and CDR2 FVKESK. The CDR3 bases are TGTGCCAGCAGGCTTAAGGGGGACAACACCTACGAGCAGTACGTC. It yields the protein CASRLKGDNTYEQYV.

This chain links TRBV4-1 with TRBJ2-1; D gene ambiguous. This CDR3 comprises 16 residues. Per germline, CDR1 MGHRA and CDR2 YSYEKL. Trimming removed 0 bases from V and 6 bases from J, with 15 bases in between. CDR3 amino acids: CASSQDVALAFNEQFF. The CDR3 coding sequence is TGCGCCAGCAGCCAAGATGTGGCACTCGCCTTCAATGAGCAGTTCTTC.

The rearrangement links TRBV28 to TRBJ2-7; D not certain. The CDR3 totals 14 residues. V lost 3 bases, J lost 3 bases, and 12 bases lay in between. Germline V gene sequence: CDR1 MDHEN, CDR2 SYDVKM. CDR3 nucleotides: TGTGCCAGCAGTTTGGGCGGCTTCTTCTACGAGCAGTACTTC. Translated: CASSLGGFFYEQYF.

The J gene is TRBJ1-1, the V gene TRBV6-5; no clear D. The CDR3 loop spans 12 amino acids. The V gene lost 0 bases and the J gene lost 7 bases, with 6 bases spanning the gap. Germline V gene sequence: CDR1 MNHEY, CDR2 SVGAGI. The CDR3: CASSYSGSEAFF. Here the CDR3 DNA reads TGTGCCAGCAGTTACTCGGGGAGTGAAGCTTTCTTT.